The sequence of this T cell receptor beta chain was determined in a study of beta chain features in type 1 diabetes. Study-wide context: Investigators examined under 140 million sorted cells across all samples.

Purity of each sorted population was above 98%. Of the isolated RNA, all was reverse transcribed, and so the sequenced material was expressed TCRB transcripts. Clones were read by immunoSEQ multiplex PCR, and TCRdb kept only the in-frame ones, dropping some. The sample carries around 600,000 clones, 9.5% to 15% recorded once. The V gene lost 0 bases and the J gene lost 3 bases, with 6 bases spanning the gap. Germline CDR1 and CDR2: MNHEY and SVGAGI. The CDR3 is 13 residues long. As regards this clone: The antigen is unknown. Other DNA sequences in the same sample also yield this CDR3.

The study's findings and limits: Within the patient group, naive, central memory and Treg TCRB repertoires appeared more similar to each other than within healthy donors. A potential influence of HLA type upon TCRB rearrangement remained unresolved herein. In every one of the four CD4+ subsets, TCRB CDR3s were moderately but significantly shorter in Type 1 diabetes patients.

The sequenced sample consisted of naive CD4+ T cells from blood. This chain links TRBV6-5 with TRBJ2-7; D is ambiguous. The sequence came from a man aged 25 to 45 with type 1 diabetes. The CDR3 region is CASSYSASYEQYF. CDR3 in DNA: TGTGCCAGCAGTTACTCGGCAAGCTACGAGCAGTACTTC.